The 27 T cell receptor beta chains below come from one sample, sequenced in a study of beta chain features in type 1 diabetes. The isolated RNA, all of it, was reverse transcribed, so expressed TCRB transcripts were what got sequenced. This table comes from immunoSEQ multiplex PCR, and its TCRdb copy is limited to in-frame clones, with some not included. The sample holds over 120,000 clones, less than 11% seen once. The sample taken for sequencing was naive CD4+ T cells from blood. The receptors were gathered from a man between 18 and 35 years old in good health.

The chain carries TRBV18 and TRBJ2-1; 9 bases match TRBD1. CDR3 length equals 14 residues. Germline V CDR1 and CDR2: KGHSH, LQKENI. V lost 6 bases, J lost 7 bases, and 7 bases stayed unmatched. Here the CDR3 DNA reads TGTGCCAGCTCGGCCGGGACAGGGAGAAATGAGCAGTTCTTC. Protein product: CASSAGTGRNEQFF.

This clone has a count of ten or more. This chain connects TRBV14 to TRBJ2-5, with D hard to call. Germline CDR1 reads SGHDN; CDR2 reads FVKESK. The CDR3 extends over 12 amino acids. V lost 4 bases, J lost 4 bases, and 7 bases lay in between. The CDR3 here is CASSRWAETQYF. CDR3 bases: TGTGCCAGCAGCCGGTGGGCAGAGACCCAGTACTTC.

The V and J genes are TRBV5-1 and TRBJ2-2; 7 bases are a match to TRBD1. This CDR3 region has 15 residues. After removal of 4 bases from V and 0 bases from J, the junction contained 3 bases not matched to a gene. Germline CDR1 is SGHRS and CDR2 is YFSETQ. CDR3 region: CASSVGTANTGELFF. The CDR3 nucleotides are TGCGCCAGCAGCGTCGGGACAGCGAACACCGGGGAGCTGTTTTTT.

This chain links TRBV7-3 with TRBJ2-3, with a possible D match to TRBD1 (6 bases). V was clipped by 2 bases and J by 2 bases, with 11 bases between them. Looked up from germline, CDR1 is SGHTA and CDR2 is FQGTGA. The CDR3 covers 15 residues. The CDR3 protein is CASSLAWGPTDTQYF. The CDR3 DNA reads TGTGCCAGCAGCTTAGCCTGGGGGCCCACAGATACGCAGTATTTT.

This chain links TRBV7-2 with TRBJ2-2; D unclear. CDR3 size: 15 residues. Trimming removed 0 bases at V and 2 bases at J, with 7 bases between. The germline CDR1 and CDR2 sequences are SGHTA and FQGNSA. The CDR3 region is CASSLAQANTGELFF. As DNA, the CDR3 is TGTGCCAGCAGCTTAGCTCAGGCCAACACCGGGGAGCTGTTTTTT.

The chain is built from TRBV5-1 and TRBJ2-7, with 9 bases lining up with TRBD1. V lost 4 bases and J lost 3; bases outside the gene matches: 5. CDR3 size: 14 residues. Germline CDR1 reads SGHRS; CDR2 reads YFSETQ. CDR3 DNA: TGCGCCAGCAGCCCGGACAGGGGATTCTACGAGCAGTACTTC. Translated: CASSPDRGFYEQYF.

This clone was seen more than once but under ten times. V gene TRBV5-4 combines with J gene TRBJ2-5, with 7 bases fitting TRBD1. Germline loops: CDR1 SGHNT, CDR2 YYREEE (reference sequence). The CDR3 consists of 15 residues. The ends lost 4 bases at V and 5 bases at J; junction bases unmatched: 11. The CDR3 sequence is CASSVTGESRETQYF. For the CDR3, the DNA is TGTGCCAGCAGCGTTACAGGGGAATCACGGGAGACCCAGTACTTC.

This clone was counted a few times. The gene calls are TRBV19 and TRBJ1-2; 9 bases map to TRBD1. This CDR3 region has 12 residues. After removal of 8 bases from V and 6 bases from J, the junction contained 4 bases not matched to a gene. The germline V gene encodes CDR1 LNHDA and CDR2 SQIVND (reference sequence). The DNA of the CDR3 is TGTGCCAGTGCGGACAGGGGACATGGCTACACCTTC. Its translation is CASADRGHGYTF.

The chain couples TRBV11-3 to TRBJ2-3, with 7 bases lining up with TRBD1. V trimming: 3 bases; J trimming: 7 bases; junction bases outside the gene matches: 10. Germline CDR1 and CDR2: SGHNT and YENEEA. This CDR3 is 15 amino acids long. The CDR3 DNA reads TGTGCCAGCAGCTTTGAGTGGGCAGGGGGACATACGCAGTATTTT. Protein product: CASSFEWAGGHTQYF.

The rearrangement uses TRBV11-3 and TRBJ2-1, with 9 bases matching TRBD2. This CDR3 has 16 amino acids. The V segment lost 0 bases and the J segment 5 bases; nucleotides outside the gene matches: 5. The germline gives CDR1 SGHNT, CDR2 YENEEA. The CDR3 DNA is TGTGCCAGCAGCTTAGATGCGGGGGGGCCCCACAATGAGCAGTTCTTC. It encodes CASSLDAGGPHNEQFF.

The chain is built from TRBV5-4 and TRBJ1-1; unclear D gene. This CDR3 comprises 13 residues. The germline CDR1 and CDR2 sequences are SGHNT and YYREEE (reference sequence). Trimming took 2 bases from V and 3 from J, leaving 8 bases between them. CDR3 region: CASSLQLDTEAFF. CDR3 in DNA: TGTGCCAGCAGCTTACAGTTGGACACTGAAGCTTTCTTT.

This clone was recorded at least ten times. The chain recombines TRBV9 with TRBJ2-5; perhaps TRBD1 as D (6 bases). V was cut by 7 bases and J by 1 base, with 20 bases left in between. CDR1 is SGDLS, CDR2 YYNGEE, per germline. The CDR3 totals 16 residues. The CDR3: CASEPGVSLAQETQYF. CDR3 sequence (DNA): TGTGCCAGCGAACCAGGGGTCTCGCTTGCCCAAGAGACCCAGTACTTC.

The chain uses TRBV5-6 and TRBJ2-5; 9 positions agree with TRBD2. Germline assignment: CDR1 SGHDT and CDR2 YYEEEE. The CDR3 is made up of 15 amino acids. V was clipped by 7 bases and J by 2 bases; unmatched bases: 9. The CDR3 DNA sequence: TGTGCCAGCTCCTCGGCAAGCGGGGGGCAAGAGACCCAGTACTTC. It is translated as CASSSASGGQETQYF.

The J gene is TRBJ1-2, the V gene TRBV6-5; D ambiguous. Germline CDR1 is MNHEY and CDR2 is SVGAGI. CDR3 size: 12 residues. Trimming stripped 0 bases from V and 7 bases from J, with 6 bases between. CDR3 loop: CASSYSTRGYTF. The DNA of the CDR3 is TGTGCCAGCAGTTACTCGACTCGTGGCTACACCTTC.

The chain joins TRBV2 to TRBJ2-1; weak D call: TRBD2 (5 bases). CDR3 length: 15 residues. Germline loops: CDR1 SNHLY, CDR2 FYNNEI. V was shortened by 5 bases and J by 8 bases, with 19 bases between the two germline ends. DNA of the CDR3: TGTGCCAGCAGTTTCGGGGTTATTGGGGTGGATGAGCAGTTCTTC. Protein product: CASSFGVIGVDEQFF.

This clone was observed a handful of times. The chain couples TRBV14 to TRBJ1-2; D is possibly TRBD1 (6 bases). Deletions cut 4 bases from V and 6 bases from J, with 24 bases between. Germline V gene data show CDR1 as SGHDN and CDR2 as FVKESK. CDR3 length equals 17 residues. The CDR3 region is CASSRIGGVTGRDGYTF. Written as DNA, the CDR3 is TGTGCCAGCAGCCGAATAGGGGGAGTCACCGGGAGGGATGGCTACACCTTC.

The rearrangement links TRBV7-8 to TRBJ2-2; the D gene is possibly TRBD1 (5 bases). V lost 5 bases to trimming and J lost 1 base, with 11 bases between them. This CDR3 spans 15 amino acids. Germline V gene lookup returns CDR1 SGHVS and CDR2 FQNEAQ. In nucleotides, the CDR3 is TGTGCCAGCAGCCCCCTGGGGCAGAACACCGGGGAGCTGTTTTTT. It encodes CASSPLGQNTGELFF.

The chain's CDR3 is CASSPFIGESYEQYF. CDR3 in DNA: TGTGCCAGCAGTCCATTCATAGGGGAATCCTACGAGCAGTACTTC. The chain recombines TRBV27 with TRBJ2-7; possibly TRBD1 for D (5 bases). CDR1 and CDR2 from the germline V gene are MNHEY and SMNVEV (reference sequence). V dropped 5 bases and J dropped 1 base, with 15 bases sitting between them. There are 15 residues in the CDR3.

V is TRBV19 and J is TRBJ1-6, with TRBD1 identical over 10 bases. V shed 8 bases, J shed 10 bases, and the junction held 8 bases outside the gene matches. CDR1 is LNHDA, CDR2 SQIVND, per germline (reference sequence). There are 14 residues in the CDR3. The CDR3 here is CASARDRGRSPLHF. DNA of the CDR3: TGTGCCAGTGCCCGGGACAGGGGTAGATCACCCCTCCACTTT.

This clone was picked up a small number of times. The chain links TRBV14 to TRBJ2-7, with TRBD1 matching over 8 bases. Germline loops: CDR1 SGHDN, CDR2 FVKESK. The CDR3 extends over 16 amino acids. V was pared by 6 bases and J by 3 bases, with 13 bases of the junction left unmatched. This CDR3 reads CASRGKTGVIIYEQYF. The CDR3 DNA reads TGTGCCAGCAGGGGGAAGACAGGGGTCATCATCTACGAGCAGTACTTC.

The chain is built from TRBV9 and TRBJ2-5; D is possibly TRBD2 (5 bases). CDR1 and CDR2 from the germline V gene are SGDLS and YYNGEE. V was clipped by 2 bases and J by 1 base, with 15 bases between them. This CDR3 has 16 residues. CDR3 in amino acids: CASSVRGSGSQETQYF. DNA for the CDR3: TGTGCCAGCAGCGTTAGAGGTTCGGGGTCCCAAGAGACCCAGTACTTC.

The table lists this clone with a few counts. This chain links TRBV7-3 with TRBJ2-2; 10 bases map to TRBD1. V lost 5 bases, J lost 6 bases, and 6 bases stayed unmatched. Germline V gives CDR1 SGHTA, CDR2 FQGTGA. This CDR3 spans 15 amino acids. CDR3: CASSPGQGRAGELFF. The DNA of the CDR3 is TGTGCCAGCAGCCCGGGACAGGGGAGGGCCGGGGAGCTGTTTTTT.

The chain joins TRBV7-8 to TRBJ2-3, with D possibly being TRBD2 (5 bases). The CDR3 consists of 14 residues. V shed 3 bases and J shed 8 bases, with 15 bases lying between them. Germline CDR1 SGHVS, CDR2 FQNEAQ. For the CDR3, the DNA is TGTGCCAGCAGCTTGATTACTAGTATGGGTACGCAGTATTTT. Translating gives CASSLITSMGTQYF.

This clone was counted many times. The gene calls are TRBV4-3 and TRBJ1-6; 9 nucleotides align to TRBD1. Per the germline V gene, CDR1 is LGHNA and CDR2 is YSLEER. The CDR3 is 14 residues long. Trimming at V came to 1 base and at J to 10 bases, leaving 2 bases not matched to a gene. The CDR3 sequence: CASSQGDRDSPLHF. The CDR3 nucleotides are TGCGCCAGCAGCCAAGGGGACAGGGACTCACCCCTCCACTTT.

V usage is TRBV7-2 and J usage is TRBJ2-2; D is ambiguous. In germline, CDR1 is SGHTA, CDR2 FQGNSA. CDR3 length: 14 residues. Trimming shortened V by 1 base and J by 5 bases, and 8 bases separated the two germline ends. The CDR3 coding sequence is TGTGCCAGCAGCTTAGAGCTCGGGACCGGGGAGCTGTTTTTT. It codes for CASSLELGTGELFF.

CDR3 sequence (DNA): TGCGCCAGCAGCTTGGTGGCCAGGGCCTACGAGCAGTACTTC. Its translation is CASSLVARAYEQYF. The chain carries TRBV5-1 and TRBJ2-7; D is possibly TRBD1 (5 bases). CDR3 length: 14 amino acids. Trimming took off 0 bases at V and 2 bases at J, with 9 bases between the two ends. CDR1 and CDR2 from the germline V gene are SGHRS and YFSETQ.

At least ten counts were recorded for this clone. The V and J genes are TRBV14 and TRBJ2-1; TRBD1 is a possible D gene (6 bases). The CDR3 sequence is 16 residues long. Germline V gene data show CDR1 as SGHDN and CDR2 as FVKESK. V gave up 5 bases and J gave up 7 bases, with 21 bases separating them. As DNA, the CDR3 is TGTGCCAGCAGCTTAGATGGCAGGGGCGTTTCAAATGAGCAGTTCTTC. As protein: CASSLDGRGVSNEQFF.